This TCR beta chain was captured in a study of cytomegalovirus exposure and HLA in healthy donors. Study-level findings and limits: Using the classifier, cytomegalovirus status was reportedly diagnosed with high specificity and sensitivity. 164 TCR beta chains were listed as cytomegalovirus-associated. Certain sequence variants were highly shared and formed a cluster, and this cluster was likely a sequencing artifact.

Per the germline V gene, CDR1 is SGHRS and CDR2 is YFSETQ. This CDR3 has 18 residues. V lost 3 bases to trimming and J lost 3 bases; unmatched junction nucleotides: 17. Turning to this clone: Its antigen is currently unknown.

This PCR relied on a set of 60 Vbeta primers and 13 Jbeta primers. TCRdb's table, derived via immunoSEQ multiplex PCR, lists solely in-frame clones and lacks some. This sample's table reports 100,000 to 150,000 clones. This chain uses TRBV5-1 with TRBJ2-7; 8 bases fit TRBD1. What was sequenced was PBMCs. This receptor was obtained from a man younger than 35 in good health and CMV-seronegative. CDR3 nucleotides: TGCGCCAGCAGCTCCGGGACAGGCAGGGCTAGACGAGACTACGAGCAGTACTTC. Protein: CASSSGTGRARRDYEQYF.